The sequence of this T cell receptor (beta chain) was determined in a study of T cell repertoires in cytomegalovirus infection. Study-wide context: HLA-B-restricted CMV epitopes that are well studied were used alongside recently identified HLA-C-restricted ones. Indications came from public TCR beta signatures; they pointed to CMV infection and to a matching HLA type.

V gave up 0 bases and J gave up 0 bases, with 9 bases separating them. CDR3 length: 16 amino acids. Germline lookup yields CDR1 SGHVS and CDR2 FNYEAQ. This clonotype was recorded a few times. The antigen is undetermined. TCRdb re-called the reads with MiXCR, one entry per CDR3 protein. The data show some 500,000 distinct CDR3 sequences, just under 40% seen once. The rearrangement uses TRBV7-6 and TRBJ2-1; D gene uncertain. Sequenced here: cultured PBMCs, sampled from culture after CMV antigen stimulation. This TCR was recovered from a human donor in good health (CMV status not recorded). Some clones in this sample may be carry-over from other donors' samples. In DNA form, the CDR3 reads TGTGCCAGCAGCTTAGCCTCATACAGCTCCTACAATGAGCAGTTCTTC. Translating it yields CASSLASYSSYNEQFF.